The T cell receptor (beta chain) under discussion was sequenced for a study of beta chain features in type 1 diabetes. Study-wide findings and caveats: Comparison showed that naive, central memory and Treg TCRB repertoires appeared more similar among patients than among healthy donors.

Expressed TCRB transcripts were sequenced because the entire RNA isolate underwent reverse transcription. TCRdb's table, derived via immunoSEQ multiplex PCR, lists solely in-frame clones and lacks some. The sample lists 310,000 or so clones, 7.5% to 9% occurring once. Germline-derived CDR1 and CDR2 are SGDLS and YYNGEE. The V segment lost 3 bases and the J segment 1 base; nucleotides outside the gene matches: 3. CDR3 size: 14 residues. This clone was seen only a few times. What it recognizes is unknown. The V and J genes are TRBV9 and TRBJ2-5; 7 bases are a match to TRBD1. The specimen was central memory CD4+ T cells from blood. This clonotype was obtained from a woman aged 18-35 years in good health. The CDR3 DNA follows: TGTGCCAGCAGCGCCGGGACAGCCCAAGAGACCCAGTACTTC. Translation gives CASSAGTAQETQYF.